A selection of T cell receptor beta chains follows, all from one sample in a study of blood T cells in healthy people across ages. A single record per CDR3 protein comes from TCRdb applying MiXCR to the 5' RACE reads. The table records about 640,000 distinct CDR3 sequences, about 43% of them present only once. The sample consisted of blood. These receptors were collected from a man older than 75 in good health. Both conserved end residues are part of each CDR3. The D gene is left open where the match is weak. Clone size appears in some rows only: once, few, many, or a class for an expanded clone.

>TRBJ2-3|-|TRBD1|TRBV20-1
CSARTGRTDTQYF
TGCAGTGCTCGGACAGGACGAACAGATACGCAGTATTTT
>TRBJ2-1|many|-|TRBV28
CASRLAPMDEQFF
TGTGCCAGCAGGCTCGCCCCAATGGATGAGCAGTTCTTC
>TRBJ2-7|-|TRBD1|TRBV6-5
CASSYTRDSPYEQYF
TGTGCCAGCAGTTACACCCGGGACAGCCCCTACGAGCAGTACTTC
>TRBJ2-1|-|TRBD2|TRBV18
CASSPASGGANNEQFF
TGTGCCAGCTCACCAGCTAGCGGGGGGGCCAACAATGAGCAGTTCTTC
>TRBJ2-3|few|-|TRBV20-1
CSARKQVQTDTQYF
TGCAGTGCTAGAAAACAGGTTCAGACAGATACGCAGTATTTT
>TRBJ1-3|few|TRBD1|TRBV12-3/TRBV12-4
CASKRGQGRGNTIYF
TGTGCCAGCAAACGAGGACAGGGGCGTGGAAACACCATATATTTT
>TRBJ2-7|-|TRBD2|TRBV29-1
CSAPLAGQYNEQYF
TGCAGCGCCCCACTAGCGGGGCAATACAATGAGCAGTACTTC
>TRBJ2-7|-|-|TRBV6-2/TRBV6-3
CASTKGTYFSEQYF
TGTGCCAGCACCAAAGGGACCTATTTTTCCGAGCAGTACTTC
>TRBJ1-2|-|-|TRBV29-1
CSVEDRGTNYGYTF
TGCAGCGTTGAAGATCGGGGGACAAACTATGGCTACACCTTC
>TRBJ2-7|few|-|TRBV4-1
CASSQDRGRERSYEQYF
TGCGCCAGCAGCCAAGATCGGGGGCGGGAGCGCTCCTACGAGCAGTACTTC
>TRBJ2-7|-|-|TRBV7-3
CASSLQGQRAYEQYF
TGTGCCAGCAGCCTCCAGGGACAGCGGGCCTACGAGCAGTACTTC
>TRBJ2-7|many|-|TRBV7-2
CASSSTEGNEQYF
TGTGCCAGCAGCTCGACAGAGGGTAACGAGCAGTACTTC
>TRBJ2-3|-|-|TRBV7-2
CASSFSFAIAKRDTQYF
TGTGCCAGCAGCTTTAGTTTTGCCATAGCCAAACGAGATACGCAGTATTTT
>TRBJ2-7|-|TRBD1|TRBV5-8
CASSPQYTGVEVGSYNEQYF
TGTGCCAGCAGCCCCCAATACACAGGGGTTGAGGTCGGCTCCTACAATGAGCAGTACTTC
>TRBJ1-1|-|-|TRBV5-1
CASSSPGQPEAFF
TGCGCCAGCAGTTCTCCCGGACAACCTGAAGCTTTCTTT
>TRBJ1-5|many|-|TRBV14
CASSQGAGQPQHF
TGTGCCAGCAGCCAAGGGGCCGGTCAGCCCCAGCATTTT
>TRBJ1-2|-|-|TRBV6-2/TRBV6-3
CASSYGQTHRYGYTF
TGTGCCAGCAGTTACGGGCAGACCCACCGCTATGGCTACACCTTC
>TRBJ2-1|few|-|TRBV6-5
CASSYKGRSPYNEQFF
TGTGCCAGCAGTTACAAGGGCAGGTCTCCATACAATGAGCAGTTCTTC
>TRBJ2-5|few|-|TRBV20-1
CSARDMRGQRETQYF
TGCAGTGCTAGAGATATGCGGGGTCAGAGGGAGACCCAGTACTTC
>TRBJ2-3|few|TRBD1|TRBV20-1
CSAAGTGEGDTQYF
TGCAGTGCTGCAGGGACAGGGGAGGGGGATACGCAGTATTTT
>TRBJ2-5|few|-|TRBV6-2/TRBV6-3
CASSYSKGRETQYF
TGTGCCAGCAGTTACTCGAAGGGTCGGGAGACCCAGTACTTC
>TRBJ2-5|few|-|TRBV29-1
CSVSWGSGETQYF
TGCAGCGTTAGCTGGGGGTCTGGAGAGACCCAGTACTTC
>TRBJ1-2|-|-|TRBV12-3/TRBV12-4
CAGRGRDYGYTF
TGTGCCGGACGCGGACGGGACTATGGCTACACCTTC
>TRBJ1-2|-|TRBD1|TRBV5-4
CASSHPGQRYGYTF
TGTGCCAGCAGCCACCCGGGACAGCGCTATGGCTACACCTTC
>TRBJ1-2|few|-|TRBV6-1
CASSEPDLNYGYTF
TGTGCCAGCAGTGAACCAGACTTAAACTATGGCTACACCTTC
>TRBJ1-1|-|-|TRBV18
CASSRGQTDTEAFF
TGTGCCAGCTCACGAGGACAGACCGACACTGAAGCTTTCTTT
>TRBJ1-6|-|-|TRBV3-1
CASSQDNRQALRALHF
TGTGCCAGCAGCCAAGATAATCGACAGGCCCTAAGAGCCCTCCACTTT
>TRBJ1-4|-|TRBD1|TRBV5-1
CASSLQGMRSNEKLFF
TGCGCCAGCAGCCTACAGGGGATGCGGTCTAATGAAAAACTGTTTTTT
>TRBJ2-3|-|-|TRBV29-1
CSVDGGTQYF
TGCAGCGTTGACGGAGGTACGCAGTATTTT
>TRBJ1-5|-|-|TRBV3-1
CASSQDYRVAQPQHF
TGTGCCAGCAGCCAAGATTACAGGGTAGCTCAGCCCCAGCATTTT
>TRBJ2-3|-|-|TRBV5-1
CASSLGPATDTQYF
TGCGCCAGCAGCTTGGGGCCGGCTACAGATACGCAGTATTTT
>TRBJ1-2|-|TRBD1|TRBV6-5
CASSYTRQGAQGYTF
TGTGCCAGCAGTTACACTAGACAGGGGGCACAGGGCTACACCTTC